These 29 T cell receptor beta chains share one sample of origin, sequenced in a study of T cells in Graves' hyperthyroidism and ophthalmopathy. Template material for amplifying TCR beta CDR3 regions consisted of RNA transcripts. The study used the HTBI primer set for a first-round RT-PCR of the TCR CDR3. Each CDR3 protein gets one entry after TCRdb re-called the multiplex PCR reads with MiXCR. Among about 500,000 distinct CDR3 sequences, under 20% were seen once, and the ten largest hold approximately 18%. Sequences were obtained from blood. Receptors were obtained from a woman aged 18-29 years with Graves' ophthalmopathy.

The CDR3, as DNA: TGCGCCAGCAGCCAATATAGCACTAGCTACGAGCAGTACTTC. Translation: CASSQYSTSYEQYF. The chain couples TRBV4-3 to TRBJ2-7; tentative D call: TRBD2 (5 bases). V lost 2 bases and J 3 bases, leaving 11 bases between the germline ends. Germline V gene lookup returns CDR1 LGHNA and CDR2 YSLEER. The CDR3 is made up of 14 amino acids.

This clonotype has more than one count but fewer than ten. The V and J genes are TRBV6-1 and TRBJ2-1; TRBD2 agrees at 7 bases. Germline V CDR1 and CDR2: MNHNS, SASEGT. The CDR3 has 16 amino acids. Trimming removed 4 bases from V and 9 bases from J; junction bases left unmatched: 15. CDR3 nucleotides: TGTGCCAGCAGTGGAGTAAAACGGGAGGCCCGGGGTGAGCAGTTCTTC. It translates to CASSGVKREARGEQFF.

This clonotype occurred a few times. The chain employs TRBV6-1 and TRBJ2-3; TRBD1 aligns across 9 bases. Germline V lookup: CDR1 MNHNS, CDR2 SASEGT. V lost 6 bases and J lost 0; bases outside the gene matches: 7. The CDR3 length is 16 residues. The CDR3 sequence: CASSPKTGGSTDTQYF. CDR3 in DNA: TGTGCCAGCAGCCCGAAGACAGGGGGGAGCACAGATACGCAGTATTTT.

The J gene is TRBJ2-2, the V gene TRBV18; 9 bases fit TRBD2. Germline CDR1 reads KGHSH; CDR2 reads LQKENI. V was clipped by 4 bases and J by 3 bases; unmatched bases: 3. This CDR3 region has 15 residues. The CDR3: CASSLWTSDTGELFF. The CDR3 nucleotides are TGTGCCAGCTCACTATGGACTAGCGACACCGGGGAGCTGTTTTTT.

This clonotype was picked up many times. Germline is not matched at one junction end, which may reflect a read error. The chain recombines TRBV7-7 with TRBJ2-2; D is unresolved. CDR1 is SSHAT, CDR2 FNYEAQ, per germline (reference sequence). The CDR3 runs to 12 residues. In DNA, the CDR3 is TGTGCTAGCAGCGAAAACACCGGGGAGCTGTTTTTT. Translation gives CASSENTGELFF.

V and J are TRBV9 and TRBJ2-3; unclear D gene. Germline CDR1 and CDR2: SGDLS and YYNGEE. CDR3 size: 15 residues. The germline V and J ends were trimmed by 0 bases and 1 base, with 9 bases remaining between them. The CDR3 spells CASSVDGQGTDTQYF. In DNA form, the CDR3 reads TGTGCCAGCAGCGTAGATGGTCAGGGCACAGATACGCAGTATTTT.

The table lists this clonotype with many counts. The chain combines TRBV27 with TRBJ1-1; D is unresolved. Germline CDR1 MNHEY, CDR2 SMNVEV (reference sequence). This CDR3 region has 14 residues. Trimming took 1 base from V and 2 from J, leaving 8 bases between them. The CDR3 DNA reads TGTGCCAGCAGTTTATGGGAGGGTAACACTGAAGCTTTCTTT. Translated, it gives CASSLWEGNTEAFF.

The rearrangement joins TRBV2 to TRBJ2-2, with TRBD1 identical over 7 bases. The trim removed 6 bases at V and 6 bases at J, leaving 10 bases unmatched. CDR3 size: 15 residues. Per the germline V gene, CDR1 is SNHLY and CDR2 is FYNNEI. CDR3 amino acids: CASSVDRHAAGELFF. Written as DNA, the CDR3 is TGTGCCAGCAGCGTGGACAGGCACGCTGCCGGGGAGCTGTTTTTT.

This chain uses TRBV4-3 with TRBJ1-2; D may be TRBD1 (6 bases). The length of the CDR3 is 15 residues. V lost 1 base and J lost 6, with 15 bases in between. Germline CDR1 LGHNA, CDR2 YSLEER. CDR3 sequence (DNA): TGCGCCAGCAGCCAAGCCGGGGGCCCTTGGGATGGCTACACCTTC. Protein sequence: CASSQAGGPWDGYTF.

This clonotype was found many times. The CDR3 region has the DNA TGTGCCAGCAGTTTATATGAGACAGCTTCCTACAATGAGCAGTTCTTC. Amino acid sequence: CASSLYETASYNEQFF. The chain couples TRBV27 to TRBJ2-1; perhaps TRBD1 as D (5 bases). Germline assignment: CDR1 MNHEY and CDR2 SMNVEV (reference sequence). With 1 base removed from V and 1 base from J, the gap between germline ends came to 11 bases. This CDR3 contains 16 residues.

Points on this clonotype: The junction and the germline gene differ at one end; a read error may be behind it. This chain joins TRBV28 and TRBJ2-3; a possible D gene is TRBD2 (5 bases). CDR3 length: 15 amino acids. CDR1 MDHEN and CDR2 SYDVKM come from the germline V gene. CDR3 nucleotide sequence: TGTGCCAGCAGTTTAAAAGTGGGAGTTCTAGATACGCTGTATTTT. Translation gives CASSLKVGVLDTLYF.

This clonotype was seen repeatedly, ten times or more. This chain links TRBV6-1 with TRBJ1-1; no clear D gene. CDR3 length equals 14 residues. Trimming removed 5 bases from V and 4 bases from J, with 14 bases in between. Germline CDR1 reads MNHNS; CDR2 reads SASEGT. The CDR3 region is CASSYGAEGTEAFF. DNA of the CDR3: TGTGCCAGCAGTTACGGAGCAGAGGGCACTGAAGCTTTCTTT.

This clonotype was recorded many times. The rearrangement uses TRBV19 and TRBJ2-7, with D maybe TRBD1 (6 bases). The CDR3 consists of 15 residues. Germline V gene lookup returns CDR1 LNHDA and CDR2 SQIVND (reference sequence). The V and J ends lost 8 bases and 5 bases respectively, with 22 bases between them. The CDR3 region has the DNA TGTGCCAGTTCCCCCTCAGGGGCCGGGCTCGACGAGCAGTACTTC. The encoded protein is CASSPSGAGLDEQYF.

This clonotype showed up just a few times. The rearrangement joins TRBV29-1 to TRBJ2-2; D perhaps matches TRBD1 (6 bases). Germline loops: CDR1 SQVTM, CDR2 ANQGSEA. This CDR3 has 12 residues. With 5 bases removed from V and 6 bases from J, the gap between germline ends came to 10 bases. The CDR3 region has the DNA TGCAGCGTTCAACAGGGATCCGGGGAGCTGTTTTTT. This codes for CSVQQGSGELFF.

V usage is TRBV29-1 and J usage is TRBJ2-5, with TRBD2 matching over 8 bases. The trim removed 5 bases at V and 4 bases at J, leaving 9 bases unmatched. This CDR3 is 14 amino acids long. CDR1 SQVTM and CDR2 ANQGSEA come from the germline V gene. The CDR3 loop is CSVPTGTRGETQYF. The CDR3 region has the DNA TGCAGCGTTCCAACCGGGACTAGAGGAGAGACCCAGTACTTC.

There are many counts of this clonotype. At one end, the junction sequence differs from germline, possibly due to a read error. The rearrangement joins TRBV5-1 to TRBJ2-2; 8 nucleotides agree with TRBD2. The CDR3 has 15 residues. The germline CDR1 and CDR2 sequences are SGHRS and YFSETQ. The CDR3 is CASSLSRGGTGELFF. In nucleotides, the CDR3 is TGTGCCAGCAGTTTATCCCGGGGGGGGACCGGGGAGCTGTTTTTT. Drawing the rest from reference TRBV5-1 and TRBJ2-2, the complete variable domain is KAGVTQTPRYLIKTRGQQVTLSCSPISGHRSVSWYQQTPGQGLQFLFEYFSETQRNKGNFPGRFSGRQFSNSRSEMNVSTLELGDSALYLCASSLSRGGTGELFFGEGSRLTVL.

The chain carries TRBV19 and TRBJ2-7, with 8 bases that match TRBD2. Germline values: CDR1 LNHDA, CDR2 SQIVND (reference sequence). The V gene end was trimmed by 5 bases and the J gene end by 4 bases; junction bases not matched to a gene: 7. The CDR3 contains 14 residues. CDR3 sequence (DNA): TGTGCCAGTAGTGTCCGGGGGGGCGGATACGAGCAGTACTTC. The encoded protein is CASSVRGGGYEQYF.

This clonotype was picked up many times. V gene TRBV5-5 combines with J gene TRBJ1-2; D not certain. CDR1 is SGHKS, CDR2 YYEKEE, per germline (reference sequence). The CDR3 loop spans 14 amino acids. With 0 bases removed from V and 4 bases from J, the gap between germline ends came to 10 bases. The CDR3 DNA is TGTGCCAGCAGCTTGGACTGGCAGTCCTATGGCTACACCTTC. This gives the protein CASSLDWQSYGYTF.

This clonotype appeared a few times. The chain employs TRBV29-1 and TRBJ1-2; 7 positions match TRBD1. Germline assignment: CDR1 SQVTM and CDR2 ANQGSEA. The CDR3 is made up of 14 amino acids. The V gene end was trimmed by 3 bases and the J gene end by 1 base; junction bases not matched to a gene: 5. In DNA, the CDR3 is TGCAGCGTTGATTTGACAGGGAGTAACTATGGCTACACCTTC. Translating it yields CSVDLTGSNYGYTF.

The genes are TRBV7-3 and TRBJ2-2, with no clear D. Deletions cut 5 bases from V and 6 bases from J, with 10 bases between. The CDR3 is 13 residues long. Germline V lookup: CDR1 SGHTA, CDR2 FQGTGA. Written as DNA, the CDR3 is TGTGCCAGCAGCCCGAATCTTGCCGGGGAGCTGTTTTTT. Encoded protein: CASSPNLAGELFF.

There are a few counts of this clonotype. The V gene is TRBV27, the J gene TRBJ2-1; a possible D gene is TRBD2 (6 bases). The V end lost 6 bases, the J end lost 2 bases, and 17 bases lay between the germline ends. Germline V gene lookup returns CDR1 MNHEY and CDR2 SMNVEV (reference sequence). The CDR3 is made up of 16 amino acids. CDR3 DNA: TGTGCCAGCAGCTCCCATGATGGAGGGCCCTACAATGAGCAGTTCTTC. Its protein is CASSSHDGGPYNEQFF.

This clonotype was counted at least ten times. The rearrangement uses TRBV7-2 and TRBJ1-2; D call uncertain. The CDR3 is 16 amino acids. V lost 2 bases and J lost 1, with 14 bases in between. Germline V lookup: CDR1 SGHTA, CDR2 FQGNSA. In DNA, the CDR3 is TGTGCCAGCAGCTTATCCCGTGGCAGAATTAACTATGGCTACACCTTC. Its protein is CASSLSRGRINYGYTF.

This clonotype was detected a few times. The chain carries TRBV15 and TRBJ2-3; 7 nucleotides agree with TRBD1. Germline assignment: CDR1 LNHNV and CDR2 YYDKDF (reference sequence). Unmatched junction bases numbered 5, after V lost 0 bases and J lost 5 bases. CDR3 length: 15 residues. The CDR3 region is CATSRDRAGGDTQYF. The CDR3, as DNA: TGTGCCACCAGCAGAGATCGGGCAGGGGGAGATACGCAGTATTTT. Together with reference TRBV15 and TRBJ2-3, the CDR3 gives the full variable domain: DAMVIQNPRYQVTQFGKPVTLSCSQTLNHNVMYWYQQKSSQAPKLLFHYYDKDFNNEADTPDNFQSRRPNTSFCFLDIRSPGLGDTAMYLCATSRDRAGGDTQYFGPGTRLTVL.

This chain connects TRBV7-9 to TRBJ1-3, with 7 bases aligning to TRBD1. The germline gives CDR1 SEHNR, CDR2 FQNEAQ (reference sequence). With 5 bases clipped from V and 5 bases from J, the junction kept 9 bases outside the gene matches. The CDR3 length is 15 residues. The CDR3 region is CASSIPGTERNTIYF. For the CDR3, the DNA is TGTGCCAGCAGCATTCCCGGGACAGAAAGAAACACCATATATTTT. Filled out from reference TRBV7-9 and TRBJ1-3, the complete variable domain reads DTGVSQNPRHKITKRGQNVTFRCDPISEHNRLYWYRQTLGQGPEFLTYFQNEAQLEKSRLLSDRFSAERPKGSFSTLEIQRTEQGDSAMYLCASSIPGTERNTIYFGEGSWLTVV.

This clonotype turned up a few times. CDR3 residues: CAWIILDRQNYGYTF. CDR3 coding DNA: TGTGCCTGGATAATCCTTGACAGGCAGAACTATGGCTACACCTTC. The rearrangement joins TRBV30 to TRBJ1-2; possible D gene TRBD1, 6 bases. The length of the CDR3 is 15 residues. Trimming removed 4 bases from V and 2 bases from J, with 17 bases in between. CDR1 and CDR2 (germline): GTSNPN, SVGIG (reference sequence).

This clonotype was counted a few times. In DNA, the CDR3 is TGTGCCATCAGTGAGGGGACAGGGGGCACAACTAATGAAAAACTGTTTTTT. Translating gives CAISEGTGGTTNEKLFF. The gene calls are TRBV10-3 and TRBJ1-4; 12 positions match TRBD1. Germline CDR1 is ENHRY and CDR2 is SYGVKD. V shed 2 bases, J shed 0 bases, and the junction held 1 base outside the gene matches. This CDR3 is 17 amino acids long.

This clonotype has ten or more counts. The V gene is TRBV28, the J gene TRBJ2-7; D perhaps matches TRBD1 (6 bases). Trimming stripped 6 bases from V and 0 bases from J, with 12 bases between. Germline V gene lookup returns CDR1 MDHEN and CDR2 SYDVKM. This CDR3 is 14 amino acids long. The CDR3 DNA is TGTGCCAGCAGGGGACATCCTGGCTCCTACGAGCAGTACTTC. Translation gives CASRGHPGSYEQYF.

The sample holds many counts of this clonotype. The CDR3 DNA follows: TGTGCCAGCAGCTTAAGGGAACGAACCTACGAGCAGTACTTC. This gives the protein CASSLRERTYEQYF. The chain employs TRBV7-9 and TRBJ2-7; unclear D gene. V lost 2 bases and J 2 bases, leaving 10 bases between the germline ends. This CDR3 is 14 amino acids long. Per germline, CDR1 SEHNR and CDR2 FQNEAQ (reference sequence).

This clonotype was seen just once. Being one base from a much bigger clone, this may be a read error. The chain recombines TRBV7-3 with TRBJ1-1; D gene unclear. The ends were cut back, 2 bases at V and 3 bases at J, with 13 bases in the middle. CDR1 SGHTA and CDR2 FQGTGA come from the germline V gene. This CDR3 spans 15 amino acids. This CDR3 is CASSLVAAFDTEAFF. The DNA of the CDR3 is TGTGCCAGCAGCTTAGTCGCAGCCTTTGACACTGAAGCTTTCTTT.